Each of the 25 T cell receptor beta chains below was sequenced from the same sample in a study of T cells in localized non-small cell lung cancer. Method: immunoSEQ multiplex PCR; TCRdb's copy keeps in-frame clones and lacks some. The table includes some 1,600 clones, 20% to 25% detected once. Here the sequenced sample was normal lung tissue next to the tumor, taken before any cancer treatment. The source of these receptors is a woman aged 35 to 70 with stage I lung adenocarcinoma.

The chain links TRBV5-1 to TRBJ2-7; the match to TRBD2 covers 10 bases. The ends lost 1 base at V and 2 bases at J; junction bases unmatched: 0. CDR1 and CDR2 from the germline V gene are SGHRS and YFSETQ. The CDR3 length is 14 residues. CDR3 DNA sequence: TGCGCCAGCAGCTTGACTAGCGGGGCCTACGAGCAGTACTTC. Translating it yields CASSLTSGAYEQYF.

The rearrangement links TRBV30 to TRBJ2-1, with D hard to call. Germline values: CDR1 GTSNPN, CDR2 SVGIG (reference sequence). This CDR3 comprises 11 residues. Trimming removed 0 bases at V and 7 bases at J, with 4 bases between. The CDR3 protein is CAWSVRNEQFF. The CDR3 DNA reads TGTGCCTGGAGTGTACGTAATGAGCAGTTCTTC.

Relative to its sample, this clone is medium-sized. The V call is TRBV11-3, the J call TRBJ2-1; TRBD2 aligns across 7 bases. The germline V gene encodes CDR1 SGHNT and CDR2 YENEEA. Losses at the gene ends were 3 bases for V and 1 base for J; bases not matched to a gene: 3. The CDR3 is 15 amino acids. Written as DNA, the CDR3 is TGTGCCAGCAGCTTGGGGGGGAGGTCCTACAATGAGCAGTTCTTC. This codes for CASSLGGRSYNEQFF.

The chain is built from TRBV9 and TRBJ2-1; D is perhaps TRBD1 (6 bases). With 0 bases removed from V and 7 bases from J, the gap between germline ends came to 14 bases. This CDR3 comprises 15 residues. Germline V gene sequence: CDR1 SGDLS, CDR2 YYNGEE. The CDR3 sequence: CASSVEGQGLNEQFF. In DNA form, the CDR3 reads TGTGCCAGCAGCGTAGAGGGACAAGGGCTTAATGAGCAGTTCTTC.

The chain employs TRBV10-2 and TRBJ2-7; D might be TRBD2 (5 bases). V dropped 5 bases and J dropped 7 bases, with 12 bases sitting between them. This CDR3 spans 12 amino acids. CDR1 is WSHSY, CDR2 SAAADI, per germline. The DNA of the CDR3 is TGCGCCAGCAGTTCGGGATTTAGGGAGCAGTACTTC. Translating gives CASSSGFREQYF.

The table lists this clone with a few counts. The V and J genes are TRBV28 and TRBJ1-2; D is possibly TRBD1 (5 bases). Trimming removed 2 bases from V and 6 bases from J, with 16 bases in between. The length of the CDR3 is 15 residues. Germline CDR1 is MDHEN and CDR2 is SYDVKM. The CDR3 nucleotides read TGTGCCAGCAGTTTAAAGCCAGGGAGGACTCATGGCTACACCTTC. Encoded protein: CASSLKPGRTHGYTF.

This chain connects TRBV6-8 to TRBJ1-1, with D unclear. This CDR3 has 14 amino acids. Trimming left V 10 bases short and J 0 bases short, with 15 bases between. Germline CDR1 is MNHGY and CDR2 is SAAAGT. The CDR3 here is CAITTDGLNTEAFF. The CDR3 DNA sequence: TGTGCCATCACCACGGACGGATTGAACACTGAAGCTTTCTTT.

The chain has TRBV5-1 and TRBJ1-4, with unresolved D. Germline loops: CDR1 SGHRS, CDR2 YFSETQ. V was trimmed by 8 bases and J by 2 bases, leaving 13 bases between them. The CDR3 spans 14 residues. CDR3 in DNA: TGCGCCAGTAGAGAGGGTTGGACTAATGAAAAACTGTTTTTT. This encodes CASREGWTNEKLFF.

Only a few counts were recorded for this clone. This chain joins TRBV9 and TRBJ2-7, with a tentative D call TRBD1 (5 bases). Germline V lookup: CDR1 SGDLS, CDR2 YYNGEE. The CDR3 runs 14 residues. V lost 5 bases, J lost 2 bases, and 14 bases lay in between. CDR3 loop: CASSGSGLTYEQYF. CDR3 in DNA: TGTGCCAGCAGTGGATCAGGGCTGACCTACGAGCAGTACTTC.

This clone has only a few counts. The genes are TRBV11-3 and TRBJ2-1; D is tentatively TRBD1 or TRBD2 (7 bases each). CDR3 length: 16 amino acids. V lost 5 bases, J lost 5 bases, and 19 bases lay in between. Germline V gene data show CDR1 as SGHNT and CDR2 as YENEEA. CDR3 sequence reads: CASSTFPRGGNNEQFF. CDR3 coding DNA: TGTGCCAGCAGCACCTTCCCCAGGGGGGGAAACAATGAGCAGTTCTTC.

V and J are TRBV6-8 and TRBJ2-5, with D possibly called TRBD1 or TRBD2 (5 bases each). Germline V CDR1 and CDR2: MNHGY, SAAAGT. Trimming cost V 0 bases and J 4 bases, with 12 bases left between them. The CDR3 is made up of 15 amino acids. CDR3 loop: CASSYSWGTRETQYF. In nucleotides, the CDR3 is TGTGCCAGCAGTTACTCCTGGGGGACCCGAGAGACCCAGTACTTC.

This clone turned up a few times. The chain recombines TRBV9 with TRBJ2-2; 8 bases align to TRBD2. Germline CDR1 reads SGDLS; CDR2 reads YYNGEE. Trimming at V came to 4 bases and at J to 5 bases, leaving 4 bases not matched to a gene. The CDR3 totals 14 residues. In DNA form, the CDR3 reads TGTGCCAGCAGCTTTAGCGGGGAGACCGGGGAGCTGTTTTTT. Amino acid sequence: CASSFSGETGELFF.

The chain is built from TRBV15 and TRBJ1-2; no clear D. Germline lookup yields CDR1 LNHNV and CDR2 YYDKDF (reference sequence). Deletions cut 1 base from V and 4 bases from J, with 13 bases between. The CDR3 runs 15 residues. CDR3 protein: CATSRVGTDSYGYTF. CDR3 coding DNA: TGTGCCACCAGCAGAGTAGGAACCGATAGCTATGGCTACACCTTC.

Judged by abundance, this clone is medium-sized. In DNA, the CDR3 is TGTGCCAGCAGCTACGGGGACAGGGGTACTGAAGCTTTCTTT. As protein: CASSYGDRGTEAFF. This chain uses TRBV11-3 with TRBJ1-1, with 10 positions matching TRBD1. Trimming at V came to 4 bases and at J to 5 bases, leaving 4 bases not matched to a gene. CDR1 and CDR2 (germline): SGHNT, YENEEA. The CDR3 consists of 14 residues.

This sequence joins TRBV19 and TRBJ2-3; 7 bases map to TRBD2. After removal of 2 bases from V and 1 base from J, the junction contained 12 bases not matched to a gene. Per the germline V gene, CDR1 is LNHDA and CDR2 is SQIVND (reference sequence). The CDR3 sequence is 18 residues long. The CDR3 DNA is TGTGCCAGTAGTATAAGTCCGGGAGCGGGGCATGGCACAGATACGCAGTATTTT. Protein: CASSISPGAGHGTDTQYF.

This chain joins TRBV6-8 and TRBJ2-3, with 11 positions matching TRBD2. Germline V gene lookup returns CDR1 MNHGY and CDR2 SAAAGT. The CDR3 loop spans 17 amino acids. Trimming removed 8 bases from V and 5 bases from J; junction bases left unmatched: 15. The CDR3 region has the DNA TGTGCCAGCGCTCACAATTGGGTAGCGGGGGGGCAAGATACGCAGTATTTT. Translation gives CASAHNWVAGGQDTQYF.

By proportion, this clone is hyperexpanded (1% or more). The chain combines TRBV29-1 with TRBJ2-7; TRBD2 might be the D (6 bases). This CDR3 has 12 amino acids. Germline assignment: CDR1 SQVTM and CDR2 ANQGSEA. V lost 4 bases to trimming and J lost 3 bases, with 10 bases between them. The CDR3 coding sequence is TGCAGCGTTGTCGGGGGATTCTACGAGCAGTACTTC. It encodes CSVVGGFYEQYF.

By its share, this clone is large. The J gene is TRBJ1-4, the V gene TRBV18; 9 nucleotides align to TRBD1. Germline-derived CDR1 and CDR2 are KGHSH and LQKENI. The trim removed 3 bases at V and 3 bases at J, leaving 5 bases unmatched. The CDR3 loop spans 16 amino acids. CDR3 region: CASSPGQGLANEKLFF. CDR3 DNA sequence: TGTGCCAGCTCACCGGGACAGGGTTTAGCTAATGAAAAACTGTTTTTT.

This rearrangement joins TRBV30 to TRBJ1-1; 7 bases are a match to TRBD1. The CDR3 consists of 14 residues. Germline lookup yields CDR1 GTSNPN and CDR2 SVGIG (reference sequence). Trimming cost V 2 bases and J 2 bases; bases outside gene matches: 5. The CDR3 spells CAWSLGQINTEAFF. The CDR3 nucleotides are TGTGCCTGGAGTCTGGGACAGATAAACACTGAAGCTTTCTTT.

Turning to this clone: Mismatch with germline at one junction end may stem from a read error. This chain joins TRBV6-8 and TRBJ2-2; D perhaps matches TRBD1 (5 bases). The CDR3 loop spans 14 amino acids. In germline, CDR1 is MNHGY, CDR2 SAAAGT. For the CDR3, the DNA is TGTGCCATCAGTGTTACAGGGAACACCGGGGAGCTGTTTTTT. It is translated as CAISVTGNTGELFF.

The chain joins TRBV23-1 to TRBJ1-1; tentative D call: TRBD1 (6 bases). TRBV23-1 is identified as an open reading frame with a role that is uncertain. Trimming shortened V by 0 bases and J by 11 bases, and 16 bases separated the two germline ends. The CDR3 runs to 14 residues. The CDR3 reads CASSQSVGGGSAFF. CDR3 DNA sequence: TGCGCCAGCAGTCAATCGGTGGGCGGGGGCTCGGCTTTCTTT.

In DNA, the CDR3 is TGTGCCATCAGCGATGGAGGGACAATGGGCTATGGCTACACCTTC. Translation gives CAISDGGTMGYGYTF. This chain connects TRBV6-8 to TRBJ1-2, with a possible D match to TRBD1 (6 bases). Germline V gene lookup returns CDR1 MNHGY and CDR2 SAAAGT. This CDR3 comprises 15 residues. V lost 10 bases and J 4 bases, leaving 22 bases between the germline ends.

The J gene is TRBJ2-7, the V gene TRBV29-1, with 11 nucleotides matching TRBD1. The germline V gene encodes CDR1 SQVTM and CDR2 ANQGSEA. With 7 bases clipped from V and 3 bases from J, the junction kept 2 bases outside the gene matches. The length of the CDR3 is 12 residues. The CDR3 region has the DNA TGCAGCGCCGGGACAGGGGGCTACGAGCAGTACTTC. It is translated as CSAGTGGYEQYF.

The chain uses TRBV30 and TRBJ2-5; perhaps TRBD2 as D (6 bases). This CDR3 is built from 14 residues. Per germline, CDR1 GTSNPN and CDR2 SVGIG (reference sequence). V was trimmed by 2 bases and J by 0 bases, leaving 10 bases between them. The CDR3, as DNA: TGTGCCTGGAGTTCGGGGAGGCACCAAGAGACCCAGTACTTC. Translating it yields CAWSSGRHQETQYF.

By sample fraction, this clone is medium-sized (0.01 to 0.1%). This sequence joins TRBV6-8 and TRBJ2-3; a weak D match, TRBD2 (7 bases). Trimming removed 0 bases at V and 5 bases at J, with 15 bases between. The germline CDR1 and CDR2 sequences are MNHGY and SAAAGT. This CDR3 has 16 amino acids. CDR3 residues: CASSYSSPGEGDTQYF. The CDR3 region has the DNA TGTGCCAGCAGTTACTCTTCACCAGGGGAGGGAGATACGCAGTATTTT.